This T cell receptor beta chain was captured by sequencing in a study of human T cells and chemical hapten exposure. It was the library that attached unique molecular identifiers to individual cDNA molecules. TCRdb processed the RACE reads anew with MiXCR; each CDR3 protein has one entry. The table records 99,000 or so distinct CDR3 sequences, under 14% of them present only once. Described time point: pre-sensitization, week 0. Treatment in this sample: therapeutic diphenylcyclopropenone sensitization with weekly scalp DPC. Samples of blood were obtained prior to the application of each patch test. The ends were cut back, 0 bases at V and 5 bases at J, with 13 bases in the middle. Germline V lookup: CDR1 MNHEY, CDR2 SVGAGI. CDR3 length equals 15 residues. In its sample, this clonotype was seen a few times.

The genes are TRBV6-5 and TRBJ1-2, with D maybe TRBD1 (5 bases). This receptor was identified in a woman aged 55-70 years with alopecia areata. Some clones in this sample may be carry-over from other donors' samples. This sample comprised whole blood, obtained in connection with sensitization to the hapten diphenylcyclopropenone (DPC). The CDR3 DNA reads TGTGCCAGCAGTTACTCGGGCAGGGTGGAATATGGCTACACCTTC. It is translated as CASSYSGRVEYGYTF.